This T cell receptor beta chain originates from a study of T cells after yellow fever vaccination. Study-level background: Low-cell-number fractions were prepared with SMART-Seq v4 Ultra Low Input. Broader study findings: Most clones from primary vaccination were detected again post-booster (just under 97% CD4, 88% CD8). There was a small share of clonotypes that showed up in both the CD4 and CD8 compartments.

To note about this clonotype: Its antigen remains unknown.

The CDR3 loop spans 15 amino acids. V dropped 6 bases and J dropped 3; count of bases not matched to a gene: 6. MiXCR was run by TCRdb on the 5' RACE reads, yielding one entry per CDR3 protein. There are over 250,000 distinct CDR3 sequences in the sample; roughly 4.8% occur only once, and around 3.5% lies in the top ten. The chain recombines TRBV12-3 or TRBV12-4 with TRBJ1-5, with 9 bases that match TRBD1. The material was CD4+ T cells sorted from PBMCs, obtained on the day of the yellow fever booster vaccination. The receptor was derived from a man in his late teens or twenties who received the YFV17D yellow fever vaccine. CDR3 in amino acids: CASRGQGVSNQPQHF. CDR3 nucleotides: TGTGCCAGCAGGGGACAGGGTGTTTCCAATCAGCCCCAGCATTTT.